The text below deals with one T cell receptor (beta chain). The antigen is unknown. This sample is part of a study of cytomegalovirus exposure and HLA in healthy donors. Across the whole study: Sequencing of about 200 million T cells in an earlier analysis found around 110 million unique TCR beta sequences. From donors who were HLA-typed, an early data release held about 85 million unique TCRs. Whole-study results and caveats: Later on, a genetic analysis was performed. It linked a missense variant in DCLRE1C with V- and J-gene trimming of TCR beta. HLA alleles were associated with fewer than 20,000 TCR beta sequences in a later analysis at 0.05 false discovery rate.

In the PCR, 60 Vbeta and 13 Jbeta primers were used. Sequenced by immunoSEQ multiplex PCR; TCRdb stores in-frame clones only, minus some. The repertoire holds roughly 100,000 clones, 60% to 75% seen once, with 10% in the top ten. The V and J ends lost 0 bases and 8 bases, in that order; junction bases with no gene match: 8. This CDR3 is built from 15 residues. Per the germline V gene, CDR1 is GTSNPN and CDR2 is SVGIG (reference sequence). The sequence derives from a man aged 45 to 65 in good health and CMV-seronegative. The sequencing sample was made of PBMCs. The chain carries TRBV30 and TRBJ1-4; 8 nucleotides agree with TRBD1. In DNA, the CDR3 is TGTGCCTGGAGTGTAATGACAGGGGAGGGGGAAAAACTGTTTTTT. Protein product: CAWSVMTGEGEKLFF. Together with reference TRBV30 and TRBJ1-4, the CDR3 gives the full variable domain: SQTIHQWPATLVQPVGSPLSLECTVEGTSNPNLYWYRQAAGRGLQLLFYSVGIGQISSEVPQNLSASRPQDRQFILSSKKLLLSDSGFYLCAWSVMTGEGEKLFFGSGTQLSVL.